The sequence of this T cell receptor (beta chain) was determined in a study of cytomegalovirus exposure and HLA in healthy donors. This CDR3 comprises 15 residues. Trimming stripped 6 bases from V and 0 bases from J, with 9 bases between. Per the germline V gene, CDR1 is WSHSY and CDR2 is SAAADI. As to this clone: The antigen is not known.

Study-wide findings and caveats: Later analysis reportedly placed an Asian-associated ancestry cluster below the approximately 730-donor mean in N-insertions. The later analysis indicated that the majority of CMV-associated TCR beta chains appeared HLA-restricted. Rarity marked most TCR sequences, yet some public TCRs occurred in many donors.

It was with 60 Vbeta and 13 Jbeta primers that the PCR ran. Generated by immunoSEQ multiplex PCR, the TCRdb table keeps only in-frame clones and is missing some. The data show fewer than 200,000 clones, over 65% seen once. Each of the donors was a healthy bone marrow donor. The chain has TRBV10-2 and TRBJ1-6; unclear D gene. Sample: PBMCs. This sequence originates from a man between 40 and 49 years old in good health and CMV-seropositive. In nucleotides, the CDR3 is TGCGCCAGCAGCCCTTTTAGCTCCTATAATTCACCCCTCCACTTT. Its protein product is CASSPFSSYNSPLHF.